This T cell receptor beta chain is from a study of cytomegalovirus exposure and HLA in healthy donors. The PCR was carried out with 60 Vbeta primers and 13 Jbeta primers. Data came from immunoSEQ multiplex PCR; TCRdb stores just in-frame clones and leaves some out. The table includes 210,000 or so clones, 80% to 90% detected once. Likely unrecorded immune exposures existed in these nominally healthy donors. Points on this clone: Additional DNA sequences in this sample encode the identical CDR3.

The CDR3 totals 15 residues. J was trimmed by 2 bases and V by 4 bases; bases with no gene match: 6. CDR1 and CDR2 (germline): SEHNR, FQNEAQ (reference sequence). This receptor was obtained from a woman under 30 in good health and CMV-seronegative. This chain links TRBV7-9 with TRBJ2-7, with 9 nucleotides matching TRBD2. The sample taken for sequencing was PBMCs. The CDR3, as DNA: TGTGCCAGCAGCTCGTCGACTAGCGGCACCTACGAGCAGTACTTC. This encodes CASSSSTSGTYEQYF.